The next 19 T cell receptor beta chains were all read from a single sample in a study of T cell responses to AZD1222 COVID-19 vaccine. This table comes from immunoSEQ multiplex PCR, and its TCRdb copy is limited to in-frame clones, with some not included. The sample has around 99,000 clones, approximately 91% seen once. The specimen comprised peripheral blood, sampled 28 days after the second AZD1222 dose. Every receptor here comes from an adult who received the AZD1222 COVID-19 vaccine.

This chain links TRBV28 with TRBJ2-1, with D possibly called TRBD1 or TRBD2 (5 bases each). Germline loops: CDR1 MDHEN, CDR2 SYDVKM. Between the trimmed V and J ends, which lost 4 bases and 0 bases, there was a span of 10 bases. The CDR3 runs to 15 residues. The CDR3 DNA follows: TGTGCCAGCAGTTCGGGGCAGGGCTCCTACAATGAGCAGTTCTTC. This gives the protein CASSSGQGSYNEQFF. Full variable domain (outside the CDR3, taken from reference TRBV28 and TRBJ2-1): DVKVTQSSRYLVKRTGEKVFLECVQDMDHENMFWYRQDPGLGLRLIYFSYDVKMKEKGDIPEGYSVSREKKERFSLILESASTNQTSMYLCASSSGQGSYNEQFFGPGTRLTVL.

The chain couples TRBV2 to TRBJ1-1; TRBD1 matches 8 bases. Germline V gives CDR1 SNHLY, CDR2 FYNNEI. This CDR3 has 11 residues. Trimming cost V 6 bases and J 8 bases; bases outside gene matches: 2. The CDR3 loop reads CASRWDREAFF. The CDR3 DNA is TGTGCCAGCAGGTGGGACAGGGAAGCTTTCTTT.

V is TRBV7-6 and J is TRBJ1-4; possibly TRBD1 for D (6 bases). CDR3 length: 17 residues. Germline loops: CDR1 SGHVS, CDR2 FNYEAQ. Trimming took off 1 base at V and 2 bases at J, with 14 bases between the two ends. CDR3 residues: CASSLEPQGRTNEKLFF. For the CDR3, the DNA is TGTGCCAGCAGCTTAGAGCCACAGGGCCGGACTAATGAAAAACTGTTTTTT.

V and J are TRBV4-1 and TRBJ1-5, with D perhaps matching TRBD1 (5 bases). The CDR3 is made up of 15 amino acids. Germline V gene lookup returns CDR1 MGHRA and CDR2 YSYEKL. With 4 bases removed from V and 4 bases from J, the gap between germline ends came to 14 bases. The CDR3 DNA is TGCGCCAGCAGCCCCAGTCTGAGGGGTAATCAGCCCCAGCATTTT. It codes for CASSPSLRGNQPQHF.

The chain recombines TRBV19 with TRBJ1-6; D not resolved. The CDR3 length is 15 residues. Germline CDR1 LNHDA, CDR2 SQIVND (reference sequence). Trimming pared 0 bases from V and 10 bases from J, leaving 13 bases between. DNA for the CDR3: TGTGCCAGTAGTATAGAGACGGCGAGCCGGTCACCCCTCCACTTT. It is translated as CASSIETASRSPLHF.

V and J are TRBV5-1 and TRBJ2-2; possible D gene TRBD1, 6 bases. Deletions cut 2 bases from V and 4 bases from J, with 12 bases between. Germline CDR1 reads SGHRS; CDR2 reads YFSETQ. The CDR3 totals 15 residues. The CDR3 coding sequence is TGCGCCAGCAGCTTCACCGACAGGTCCACCGGGGAGCTGTTTTTT. Protein: CASSFTDRSTGELFF.

V gene TRBV11-2 combines with J gene TRBJ2-7; perhaps D is TRBD1 or TRBD2 (5 bases each). The CDR3 totals 13 residues. The germline CDR1 and CDR2 sequences are SGHAT and FQNNGV. Trimming stripped 4 bases from V and 2 bases from J, with 9 bases between. CDR3 bases: TGTGCCAGCAGCTCCGTGGGGGCCTACGAGCAGTACTTC. Its protein is CASSSVGAYEQYF.

The chain has TRBV2 and TRBJ1-6; TRBD1 aligns across 8 bases. CDR3 length: 16 residues. J gave up 7 bases and V 7 bases, and 12 bases lay outside the gene matches. In germline, CDR1 is SNHLY, CDR2 FYNNEI. The CDR3 is CASTERQGRRNSPLHF. CDR3 coding DNA: TGTGCCAGCACCGAGCGACAGGGGAGGCGAAATTCACCCCTCCACTTT.

The gene calls are TRBV3-1 (or the pseudogene TRBV3-2) and TRBJ2-3, with 7 bases identical to TRBD1. Germline V gene lookup returns CDR1 LGHDT and CDR2 YNNKEL (reference sequence). The trim removed 3 bases at V and 4 bases at J, leaving 1 base unmatched. The CDR3 runs 13 residues. The CDR3 sequence: CASSQTGSDTQYF. The CDR3 DNA reads as TGTGCCAGCAGCCAGACAGGGTCAGATACGCAGTATTTT.

This clone was seen just once. This chain uses TRBV7-8 with TRBJ2-2; possibly TRBD2 for D (5 bases). V dropped 2 bases and J dropped 7 bases, with 14 bases sitting between them. Looked up from germline, CDR1 is SGHVS and CDR2 is FQNEAQ. The CDR3 is 15 residues long. CDR3 in amino acids: CASSLHPGTGGELFF. The CDR3 bases are TGTGCCAGCAGCTTACACCCGGGAACGGGCGGGGAGCTGTTTTTT. Full variable domain (remainder filled in from reference TRBV7-8 and TRBJ2-2): GAGVSQSPRYKVAKRGQDVALRCDPISGHVSLFWYQQALGQGPEFLTYFQNEAQLDKSGLPSDRFFAERPEGSVSTLKIQRTQQEDSAVYLCASSLHPGTGGELFFGEGSRLTVL.

The rearrangement uses TRBV9 and TRBJ2-3; no clear D. This CDR3 has 13 residues. V lost 4 bases and J 7 bases, leaving 13 bases between the germline ends. The germline V gene encodes CDR1 SGDLS and CDR2 YYNGEE. CDR3 coding DNA: TGTGCCAGCAGCCCCACCCGCCCCCATACGCAGTATTTT. Translation gives CASSPTRPHTQYF.

The rearrangement uses TRBV5-1 and TRBJ2-1; D is perhaps TRBD2 (6 bases). The germline V gene encodes CDR1 SGHRS and CDR2 YFSETQ. This CDR3 is 15 amino acids long. Trimming pared 5 bases from V and 5 bases from J, leaving 17 bases between. This chain's CDR3 is CASSWDSRPNNEQFF. CDR3 nucleotide sequence: TGCGCCAGCAGTTGGGACTCAAGACCCAACAATGAGCAGTTCTTC.

This clone was counted once. The genes are TRBV7-2 and TRBJ1-1; D is unresolved. Trimming removed 5 bases at V and 1 base at J, with 8 bases between. This CDR3 contains 13 residues. The germline gives CDR1 SGHTA, CDR2 FQGNSA. The CDR3 DNA is TGTGCCAGCAGCCCCCAGGAGAACACTGAAGCTTTCTTT. Translating it yields CASSPQENTEAFF.

This chain uses TRBV5-4 with TRBJ2-2; the D gene is possibly TRBD2 (5 bases). The ends were cut back, 1 base at V and 1 base at J, with 8 bases in the middle. CDR1 and CDR2 (germline): SGHNT, YYREEE (reference sequence). The CDR3 loop spans 15 amino acids. As DNA, the CDR3 is TGTGCCAGCAGCTTGCGGGGTTGGAACACCGGGGAGCTGTTTTTT. Translating gives CASSLRGWNTGELFF. Using reference TRBV5-4 and TRBJ2-2 for the parts outside the CDR3, the full variable domain is ETGVTQSPTHLIKTRGQQVTLRCSSQSGHNTVSWYQQALGQGPQFIFQYYREEENGRGNFPPRFSGLQFPNYSSELNVNALELDDSALYLCASSLRGWNTGELFFGEGSRLTVL.

The chain links TRBV11-2 to TRBJ2-7, with D perhaps TRBD1 (6 bases). The CDR3 covers 15 residues. The V and J ends lost 4 bases and 0 bases respectively, with 13 bases between them. The germline V gene encodes CDR1 SGHAT and CDR2 FQNNGV. The CDR3 protein is CASSSRGPASYEQYF. The DNA for the CDR3 is TGTGCCAGCAGCTCCAGGGGCCCCGCCTCCTACGAGCAGTACTTC.

CDR3 sequence reads: CASSPLLLAGDTDTQYF. DNA for the CDR3: TGTGCCAGCAGTCCACTACTACTAGCGGGAGACACAGATACGCAGTATTTT. J is TRBJ2-3 and V is TRBV6-6; 11 nucleotides agree with TRBD2. J was trimmed by 2 bases and V by 5 bases; bases with no gene match: 9. CDR1 and CDR2 (germline): MNHNY, SVGAGI (reference sequence). The CDR3 contains 17 residues.

The chain employs TRBV14 and TRBJ2-6; D remains ambiguous. CDR1 SGHDN and CDR2 FVKESK come from the germline V gene. The ends were cut back, 1 base at V and 2 bases at J, with 0 bases in the middle. The CDR3 length is 13 residues. CDR3 nucleotides: TGTGCCAGCAGCCAAGCTGGGGCCAACGTCCTGACTTTC. As protein: CASSQAGANVLTF.

This clone was observed a handful of times. The CDR3 here is CASSQGTASTDTQYF. The CDR3 region has the DNA TGTGCCAGCAGCCAGGGGACAGCTAGCACAGATACGCAGTATTTT. The rearrangement joins TRBV3-1 (or the pseudogene TRBV3-2) to TRBJ2-3; 7 bases line up with TRBD1. There are 15 residues in the CDR3. Germline V gene sequence: CDR1 LGHDT, CDR2 YNNKEL (reference sequence). Trimming removed 3 bases from V and 0 bases from J; junction bases left unmatched: 3.

The CDR3 DNA is TGCGCCAGCAGTGAGGCACAACTCAATTATAATTCACCCCTCCACTTT. It is translated as CASSEAQLNYNSPLHF. This chain links TRBV10-2 with TRBJ1-6; D is unclear. This CDR3 region has 16 residues. With 2 bases removed from V and 4 bases from J, the gap between germline ends came to 12 bases. CDR1 and CDR2 (germline): WSHSY, SAAADI.